This entry describes one TCR beta chain. This clonotype was seen more than once but under ten times. The target of this receptor is not known. Per-base qualities were not stored, and no clone one base away is much larger. Peripheral blood CD8+ and CD4+ T cells from healthy donors, Susac syndrome patients and multiple sclerosis patients were profiled by high-throughput TCR beta sequencing. Multiple sclerosis controls were treatment-naive patients with stable or active relapsing-remitting disease fulfilling revised McDonald criteria. CD8+ TEMRA cells were enriched by FACS, while bulk CD8+ and CD4+ T cells were purified by magnetic negative isolation. Blood was drawn into EDTA tubes, processed within 24 hours, and PBMCs were isolated by density gradient centrifugation. PBMCs intended for TCR sequencing were cryopreserved in liquid nitrogen and were subsequently thawed in a 37 degrees C water bath. The sorted or isolated CD4+, CD8+ and CD8+ TEMRA cells had a purity of 90% or higher.

From the cysteine up to the phenylalanine, the CDR3 has a length of 12 residues. Only the CDR3 region is kept as DNA, spanning 36 bases read in frame from base 1. V is cut by 1 base and J by 3 bases, and the space between the germline ends is 4 bases. The data were obtained in a study of CD8 T cells in Susac syndrome (dated by TCRdb to about 2019). With regard to the full study: Whether CD8+ T cell activation and differentiation in Susac syndrome was antigen driven was tested using repertoire sequencing. Clonality of the CD8+ T cell repertoire was compared between 11 to 12 healthy donors, approximately 14 Susac syndrome patients and 15 multiple sclerosis patients.

RNA was extracted using the RNeasy kit, and about 0.45 to 1 ug of the RNA was reverse transcribed with random hexamers. TCR beta CDR3 regions were amplified with the immunoSEQ multiplex PCR assay covering 54 Vbeta and 13 Jbeta segments. PCR amplification bias was corrected by using a synthetic template baseline for primer optimization and computational correction. The study's processing was this. Reads were annotated to V, D and J genes per IMGT and analyzed with immunoSEQ Analyzer, keeping only productive sequences. Clonality was calculated as one minus the Shannon entropy normalized by log2 of the number of productive unique sequences. For each patient and control, public and private clones were evaluated within the 100 most prevalent clones. A clone was defined as Susac-specific if it was absent from the healthy and MS cohorts, from over 1,000 published viral clones and from other ImmuneACCESS disease sequences. TCRdb passed the public sequencing reads through fastp at Q25 and MiXCR, retaining productive beta sequences. Identical CDR3 proteins give one entry, which carries the most common genes and DNA. TCRdb, rather than the study authors, made the V and J calls. The sample has 170,000 or so distinct CDR3 sequences on record, 85% to 95% of them singletons. The ten largest clones capture around 0.15% of the sample.

The research as a whole found: The TCR sequencing and HLA analysis was acknowledged to have included a relatively small number of individuals.

This clonotype was sampled from a human donor with multiple sclerosis. The sequencing input was CD8+ T cells from PBMCs. This receptor chain uses TRBV12-3 or TRBV12-4 and TRBJ2-7, with an unclear D gene assignment. The CDR3 reads as follows: CASSLVVYEQYF. The DNA sequence is as follows: TGTGCCAGCAGTTTAGTGGTCTACGAGCAGTACTTC.